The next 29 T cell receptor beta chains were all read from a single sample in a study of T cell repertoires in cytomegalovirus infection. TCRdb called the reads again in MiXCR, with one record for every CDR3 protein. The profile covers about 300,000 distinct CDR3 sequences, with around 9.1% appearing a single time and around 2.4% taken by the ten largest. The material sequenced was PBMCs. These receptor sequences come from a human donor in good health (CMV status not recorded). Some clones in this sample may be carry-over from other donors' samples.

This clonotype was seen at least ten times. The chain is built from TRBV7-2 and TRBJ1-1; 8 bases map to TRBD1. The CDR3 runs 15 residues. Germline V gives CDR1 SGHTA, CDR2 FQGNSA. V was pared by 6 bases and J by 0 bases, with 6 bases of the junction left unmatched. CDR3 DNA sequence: TGTGCCAGCAGGGAAAAGGACAGGGTGAACACTGAAGCTTTCTTT. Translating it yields CASREKDRVNTEAFF.

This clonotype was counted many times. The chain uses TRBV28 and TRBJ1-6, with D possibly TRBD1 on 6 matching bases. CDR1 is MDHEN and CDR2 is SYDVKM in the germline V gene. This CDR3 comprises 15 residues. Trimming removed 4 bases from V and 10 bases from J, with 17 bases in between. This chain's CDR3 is CASSSLSGTKSPLHF. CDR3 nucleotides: TGTGCCAGCAGTTCTCTCTCCGGGACAAAGTCACCCCTCCACTTT.

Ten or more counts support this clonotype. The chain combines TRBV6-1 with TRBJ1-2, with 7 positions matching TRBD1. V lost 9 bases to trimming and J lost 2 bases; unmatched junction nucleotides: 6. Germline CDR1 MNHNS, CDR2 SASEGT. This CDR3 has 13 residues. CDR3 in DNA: TGTGCCAGTCTCGACAGGGTAAACTATGGCTACACCTTC. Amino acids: CASLDRVNYGYTF.

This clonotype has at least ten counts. CDR3 DNA: TGTGCCAGCAGTTTTTCTCTTAATCAGCCCCAGCATTTT. The encoded protein is CASSFSLNQPQHF. The V gene is TRBV27, the J gene TRBJ1-5; no clear D. This CDR3 contains 13 residues. Germline loops: CDR1 MNHEY, CDR2 SMNVEV (reference sequence). Trimming took off 3 bases at V and 4 bases at J, with 7 bases between the two ends.

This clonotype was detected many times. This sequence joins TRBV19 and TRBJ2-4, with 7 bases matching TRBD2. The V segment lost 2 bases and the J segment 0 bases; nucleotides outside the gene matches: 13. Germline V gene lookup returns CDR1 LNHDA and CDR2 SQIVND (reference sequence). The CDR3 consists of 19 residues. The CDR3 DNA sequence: TGTGCCAGTAGTATATGGTCCGGGGAGCGGGGTCTAGCCAAAAACATTCAGTACTTC. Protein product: CASSIWSGERGLAKNIQYF.

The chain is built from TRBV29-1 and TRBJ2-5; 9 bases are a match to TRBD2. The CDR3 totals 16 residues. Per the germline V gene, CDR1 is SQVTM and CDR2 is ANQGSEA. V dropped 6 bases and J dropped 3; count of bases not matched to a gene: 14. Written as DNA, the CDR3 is TGCAGCGTCCCGAAATGGAGATCTAGCGGGGAAGAGACCCAGTACTTC. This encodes CSVPKWRSSGEETQYF.

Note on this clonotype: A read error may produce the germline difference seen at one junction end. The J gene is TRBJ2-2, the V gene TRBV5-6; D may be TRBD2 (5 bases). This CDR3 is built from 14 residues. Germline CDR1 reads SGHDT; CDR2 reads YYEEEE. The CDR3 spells CASSLGAGFGELSF. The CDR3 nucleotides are TGTGCCAGCAGCTTGGGAGCCGGTTTCGGGGAGCTGTCTTTC.

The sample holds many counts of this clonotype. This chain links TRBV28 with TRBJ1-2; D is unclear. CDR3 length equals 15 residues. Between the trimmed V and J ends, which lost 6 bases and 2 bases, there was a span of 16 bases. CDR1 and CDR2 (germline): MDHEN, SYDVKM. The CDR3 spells CASRDRVLPNYGYTF. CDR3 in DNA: TGTGCCAGCAGGGACCGGGTTTTACCCAACTATGGCTACACCTTC.

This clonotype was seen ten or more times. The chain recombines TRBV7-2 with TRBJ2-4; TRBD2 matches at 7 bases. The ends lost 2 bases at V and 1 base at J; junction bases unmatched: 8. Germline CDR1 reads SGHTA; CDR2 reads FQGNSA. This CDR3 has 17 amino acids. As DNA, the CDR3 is TGTGCCAGCAGCTTAAAGGGAGGGGCCGGGGCCAAAAACATTCAGTACTTC. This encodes CASSLKGGAGAKNIQYF.

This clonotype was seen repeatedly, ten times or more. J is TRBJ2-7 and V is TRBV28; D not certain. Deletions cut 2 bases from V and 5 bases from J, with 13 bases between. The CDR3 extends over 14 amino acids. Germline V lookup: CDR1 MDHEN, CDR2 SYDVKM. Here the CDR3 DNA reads TGTGCCAGCAGTTTAGATAACGAGCCCAACGAGCAGTACGTC. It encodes CASSLDNEPNEQYV.

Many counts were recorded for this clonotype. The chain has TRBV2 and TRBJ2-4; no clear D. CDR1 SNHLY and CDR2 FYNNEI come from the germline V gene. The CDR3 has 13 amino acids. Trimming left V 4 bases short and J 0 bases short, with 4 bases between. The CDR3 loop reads CASSAVAKNIQYF. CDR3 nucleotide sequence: TGTGCCAGCAGTGCAGTAGCCAAAAACATTCAGTACTTC.

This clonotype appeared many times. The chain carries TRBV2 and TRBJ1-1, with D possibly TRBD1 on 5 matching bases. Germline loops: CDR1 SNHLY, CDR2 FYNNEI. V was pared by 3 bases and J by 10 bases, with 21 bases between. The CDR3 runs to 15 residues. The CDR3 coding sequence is TGTGCCAGCAGTGACGACCGGGGGTCCCCCCAGGGAGCTTTCTTT. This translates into CASSDDRGSPQGAFF.

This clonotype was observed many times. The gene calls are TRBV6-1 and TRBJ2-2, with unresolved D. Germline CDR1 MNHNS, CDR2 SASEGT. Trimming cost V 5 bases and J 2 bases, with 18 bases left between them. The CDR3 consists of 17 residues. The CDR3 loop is CASSSYFDTLNTGELFF. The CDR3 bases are TGTGCCAGCAGTTCTTATTTCGACACACTTAACACCGGGGAGCTGTTTTTT.

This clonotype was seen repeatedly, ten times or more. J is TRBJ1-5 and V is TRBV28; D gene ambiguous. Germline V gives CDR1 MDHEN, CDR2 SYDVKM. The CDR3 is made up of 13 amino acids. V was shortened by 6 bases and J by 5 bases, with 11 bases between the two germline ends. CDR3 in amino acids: CASRTEFYQPQHF. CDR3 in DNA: TGTGCCAGCAGGACGGAATTTTATCAGCCCCAGCATTTT.

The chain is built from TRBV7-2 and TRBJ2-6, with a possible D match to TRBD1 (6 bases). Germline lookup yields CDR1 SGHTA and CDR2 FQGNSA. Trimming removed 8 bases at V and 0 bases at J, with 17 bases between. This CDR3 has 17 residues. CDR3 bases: TGTGCCAGCTCGCCGGGACACTCTATCTCTGGGGCCAACGTCCTGACTTTC. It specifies CASSPGHSISGANVLTF.

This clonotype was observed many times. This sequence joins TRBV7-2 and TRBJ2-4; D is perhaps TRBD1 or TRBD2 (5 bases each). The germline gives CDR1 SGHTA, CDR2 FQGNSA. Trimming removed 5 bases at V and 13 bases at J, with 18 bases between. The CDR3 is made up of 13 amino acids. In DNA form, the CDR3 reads TGTGCCAGCAGCACCTCCGGGACCCCGGAACAGTACTTC. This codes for CASSTSGTPEQYF.

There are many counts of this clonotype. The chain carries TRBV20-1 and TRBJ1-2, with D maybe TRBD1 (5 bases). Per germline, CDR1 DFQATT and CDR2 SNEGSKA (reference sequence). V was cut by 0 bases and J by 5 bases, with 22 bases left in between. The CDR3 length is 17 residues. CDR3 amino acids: CSARDRSRGASRYGYTF. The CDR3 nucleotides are TGCAGTGCTAGAGACCGTTCAAGAGGGGCTAGTAGATATGGCTACACCTTC.

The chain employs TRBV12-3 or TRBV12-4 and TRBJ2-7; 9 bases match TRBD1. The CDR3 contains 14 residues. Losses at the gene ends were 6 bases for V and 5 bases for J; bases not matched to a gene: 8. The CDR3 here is CASRPDRGAHEQYF. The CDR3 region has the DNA TGTGCCAGCAGACCGGACAGGGGTGCCCACGAGCAGTACTTC.

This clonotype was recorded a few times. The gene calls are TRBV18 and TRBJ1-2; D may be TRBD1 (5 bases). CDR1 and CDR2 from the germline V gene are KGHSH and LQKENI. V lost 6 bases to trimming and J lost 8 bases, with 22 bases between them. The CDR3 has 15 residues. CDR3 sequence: CASSPSRPGRDGYTF. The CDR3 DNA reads TGTGCCAGCTCCCCCAGCCGGCCGGGCAGGGACGGCTACACCTTC.

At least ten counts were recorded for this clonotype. CDR3 nucleotides: TGTGCCAGCAGCTTAGCCGACAGGGGTGGATACGAGCAGTACGTC. Translation: CASSLADRGGYEQYV. The gene calls are TRBV7-2 and TRBJ2-7; 8 bases are shared with TRBD1. This CDR3 spans 15 amino acids. With V trimmed by 0 bases and J by 4 bases, 5 bases remained unmatched. The germline gives CDR1 SGHTA, CDR2 FQGNSA.

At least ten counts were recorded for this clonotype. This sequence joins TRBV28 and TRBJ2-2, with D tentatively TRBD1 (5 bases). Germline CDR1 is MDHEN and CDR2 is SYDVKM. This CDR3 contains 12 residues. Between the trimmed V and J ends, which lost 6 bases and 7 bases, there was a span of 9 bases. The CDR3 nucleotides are TGTGCCAGCAGACCACAGGACGGGGAGCTGTTTTTT. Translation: CASRPQDGELFF. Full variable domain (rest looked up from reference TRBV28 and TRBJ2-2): DVKVTQSSRYLVKRTGEKVFLECVQDMDHENMFWYRQDPGLGLRLIYFSYDVKMKEKGDIPEGYSVSREKKERFSLILESASTNQTSMYLCASRPQDGELFFGEGSRLTVL.

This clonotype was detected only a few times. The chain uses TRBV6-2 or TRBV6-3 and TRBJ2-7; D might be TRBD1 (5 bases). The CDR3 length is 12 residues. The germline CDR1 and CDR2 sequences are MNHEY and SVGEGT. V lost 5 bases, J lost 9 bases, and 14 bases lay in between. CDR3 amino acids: CASSPRGAVQYV. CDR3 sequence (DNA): TGTGCCAGCAGTCCAAGGGGCGCGGTGCAGTACGTC.

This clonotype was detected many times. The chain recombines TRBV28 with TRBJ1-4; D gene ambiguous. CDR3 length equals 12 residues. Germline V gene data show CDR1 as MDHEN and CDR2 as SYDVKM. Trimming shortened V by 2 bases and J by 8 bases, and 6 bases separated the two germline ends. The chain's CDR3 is CASSLTQEKLFF. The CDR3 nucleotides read TGTGCCAGCAGTTTAACTCAGGAAAAACTGTTTTTT.

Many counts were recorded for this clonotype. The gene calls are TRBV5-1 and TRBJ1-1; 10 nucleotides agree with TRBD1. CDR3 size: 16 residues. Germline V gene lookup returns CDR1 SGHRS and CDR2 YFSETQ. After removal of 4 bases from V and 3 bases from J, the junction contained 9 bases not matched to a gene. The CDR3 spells CASSPGQGVFDTEAFF. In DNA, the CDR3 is TGCGCCAGCAGCCCCGGACAGGGGGTCTTCGACACTGAAGCTTTCTTT.

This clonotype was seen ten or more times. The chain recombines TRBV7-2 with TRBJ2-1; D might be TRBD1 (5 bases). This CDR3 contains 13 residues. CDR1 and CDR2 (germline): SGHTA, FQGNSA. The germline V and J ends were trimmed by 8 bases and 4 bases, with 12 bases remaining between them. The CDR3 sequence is CASSEGEYNEQFF. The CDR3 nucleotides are TGTGCCAGCTCGGAAGGGGAATACAATGAGCAGTTCTTC. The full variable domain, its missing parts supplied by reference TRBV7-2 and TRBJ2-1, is GAGVSQSPSNKVTEKGKDVELRCDPISGHTALYWYRQSLGQGLEFLIYFQGNSAPDKSGLPSDRFSAERTGGSVSTLTIQRTQQEDSAVYLCASSEGEYNEQFFGPGTRLTVL.

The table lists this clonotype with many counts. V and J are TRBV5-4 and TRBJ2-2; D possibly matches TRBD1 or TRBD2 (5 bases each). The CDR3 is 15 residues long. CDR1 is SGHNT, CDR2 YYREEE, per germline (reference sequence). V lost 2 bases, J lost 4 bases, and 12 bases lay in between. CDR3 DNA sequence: TGTGCCAGCAGCTTCTCCGGGACCCTCACCGGGGAGCTGTTTTTT. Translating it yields CASSFSGTLTGELFF.

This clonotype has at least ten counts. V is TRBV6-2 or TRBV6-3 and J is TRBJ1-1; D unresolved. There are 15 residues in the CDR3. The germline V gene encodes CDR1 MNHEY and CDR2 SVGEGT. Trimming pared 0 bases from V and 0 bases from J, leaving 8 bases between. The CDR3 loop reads CASSYSSGMNTEAFF. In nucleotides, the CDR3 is TGTGCCAGCAGTTACTCATCAGGCATGAACACTGAAGCTTTCTTT.

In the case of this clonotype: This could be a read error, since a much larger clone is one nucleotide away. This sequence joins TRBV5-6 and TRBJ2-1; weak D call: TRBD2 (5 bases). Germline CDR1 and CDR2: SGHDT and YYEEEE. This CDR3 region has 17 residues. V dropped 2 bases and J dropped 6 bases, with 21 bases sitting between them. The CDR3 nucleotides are TGTGCCAGCAGCTTAGGAGGTTTCGCGGGCTCACGCAATGAGCAGTTCTTC. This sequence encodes CASSLGGFAGSRNEQFF.

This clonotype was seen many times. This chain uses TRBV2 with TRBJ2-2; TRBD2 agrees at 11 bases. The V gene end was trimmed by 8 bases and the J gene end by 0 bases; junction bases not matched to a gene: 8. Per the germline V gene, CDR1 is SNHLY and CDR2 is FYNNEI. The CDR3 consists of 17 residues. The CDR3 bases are TGTGCCAGCTCCACTACTAGCGGGGGCCCGAACACCGGGGAGCTGTTTTTT. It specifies CASSTTSGGPNTGELFF.